These 29 T cell receptor beta chains came from one sample sequenced in a study of blood T cell repertoires in COVID-19. Here immunoSEQ multiplex PCR was the method, and the copy in TCRdb shows in-frame clones only, minus some. This table has about 270,000 clones, approximately 81% appearing once. Material for sequencing was peripheral blood. These receptors came from a woman aged 18-29 years with acute or convalescent COVID-19.

The rearrangement uses TRBV28 and TRBJ1-5; weak D call: TRBD1 (6 bases). The CDR3 contains 15 residues. CDR1 and CDR2 (germline): MDHEN, SYDVKM. The V end was cut by 5 bases, the J end by 4 bases, with 15 bases between. The CDR3 DNA is TGTGCCAGCAGTGTCTCAGACAGGAGGAATCAGCCCCAGCATTTT. It yields the protein CASSVSDRRNQPQHF.

The chain recombines TRBV6-5 with TRBJ1-1; D remains unclear. CDR3 length: 13 residues. CDR1 and CDR2 (germline): MNHEY, SVGAGI. Trimming left V 7 bases short and J 0 bases short, with 9 bases between. The chain's CDR3 is CASNLQMNTEAFF. The CDR3 DNA reads as TGTGCCAGCAATCTTCAGATGAACACTGAAGCTTTCTTT.

The CDR3 reads CASSLTGVGTEAFF. The CDR3 DNA reads TGTGCCAGCAGCTTGACAGGGGTCGGCACTGAAGCTTTCTTT. The chain couples TRBV7-9 to TRBJ1-1; 8 positions agree with TRBD1. After removal of 3 bases from V and 4 bases from J, the junction contained 4 bases not matched to a gene. The CDR3 extends over 14 amino acids. Germline-derived CDR1 and CDR2 are SEHNR and FQNEAQ (reference sequence).

The chain carries TRBV7-2 and TRBJ2-1, with 9 positions matching TRBD2. Trimming at V came to 0 bases and at J to 3 bases, leaving 9 bases not matched to a gene. The CDR3 consists of 18 residues. Germline CDR1 SGHTA, CDR2 FQGNSA. The DNA of the CDR3 is TGTGCCAGCAGCTTAGCGCTGGCGGGAGGGAACAACTACAATGAGCAGTTCTTC. As protein: CASSLALAGGNNYNEQFF.

The rearrangement uses TRBV27 and TRBJ2-1, with 8 bases aligning to TRBD2. The V gene end was trimmed by 3 bases and the J gene end by 9 bases; junction bases not matched to a gene: 16. The CDR3 is made up of 17 amino acids. The germline V gene encodes CDR1 MNHEY and CDR2 SMNVEV (reference sequence). The CDR3 sequence is CASSFSGTRPSGGEQFF. The CDR3 DNA follows: TGTGCCAGCAGTTTCTCCGGGACTAGGCCCTCGGGGGGTGAGCAGTTCTTC.

CDR3 region: CASSYGQNPNTEAFF. CDR3 coding DNA: TGTGCCAGCAGTTATGGACAGAACCCAAACACTGAAGCTTTCTTT. V gene TRBV6-5 combines with J gene TRBJ1-1; weak D call: TRBD1 (6 bases). This CDR3 has 15 amino acids. Germline-derived CDR1 and CDR2 are MNHEY and SVGAGI. V was trimmed by 3 bases and J by 2 bases, leaving 13 bases between them.

J is TRBJ2-1 and V is TRBV7-2; D may be TRBD1 (6 bases). CDR1 and CDR2 (germline): SGHTA, FQGNSA. V was cut by 5 bases and J by 7 bases, with 9 bases left in between. The CDR3 is 12 amino acids. CDR3 DNA: TGTGCCAGCAGCACACAGGGTAATGAGCAGTTCTTC. Encoded protein: CASSTQGNEQFF.

The V call is TRBV18, the J call TRBJ1-2; 12 bases match TRBD1. The CDR3 runs 17 residues. Germline CDR1 KGHSH, CDR2 LQKENI. After removal of 2 bases from V and 6 bases from J, the junction contained 10 bases not matched to a gene. The CDR3 here is CASSPAGGTGGADGYTF. CDR3 in DNA: TGTGCCAGCTCACCAGCGGGTGGGACAGGGGGCGCGGATGGCTACACCTTC.

The chain carries TRBV7-8 and TRBJ2-7; 7 bases line up with TRBD1. J lost 0 bases, V lost 4 bases, and 6 bases had no gene match. The V gene's germline CDR1 is SGHVS and CDR2 FQNEAQ. The CDR3 contains 15 residues. The CDR3: CASSSTDRASYEQYF. In DNA form, the CDR3 reads TGTGCCAGCAGCTCAACTGACAGGGCCTCCTACGAGCAGTACTTC.

The chain employs TRBV7-8 and TRBJ2-1; 8 nucleotides line up with TRBD2. The germline CDR1 and CDR2 sequences are SGHVS and FQNEAQ. The CDR3 runs to 16 residues. The junction had 8 bases not matched to a gene; V was cut back by 2 bases and J by 5 bases. The DNA for the CDR3 is TGTGCCAGCAGCTTACACGGCACTAGCGGAGACAATGAGCAGTTCTTC. Translated, it gives CASSLHGTSGDNEQFF.

This chain uses TRBV12-5 with TRBJ1-2; D unclear. Trimming left V 0 bases short and J 7 bases short, with 12 bases between. This CDR3 region has 14 residues. Looked up from germline, CDR1 is LGHNT and CDR2 is FRNRAP. CDR3 coding DNA: TGTGCTAGTGGTTTGGTACGTCCGGGTTCTGGCTACACCTTC. Translation: CASGLVRPGSGYTF. Combining the CDR3 with reference TRBV12-5 and TRBJ1-2 gives the whole variable domain DARVTQTPRHKVTEMGQEVTMRCQPILGHNTVFWYRQTMMQGLELLAYFRNRAPLDDSGMPKDRFSAEMPDATLATLKIQPSEPRDSAVYFCASGLVRPGSGYTFGSGTRLTVV.

This chain uses TRBV2 with TRBJ2-2; 7 bases are shared with TRBD2. This CDR3 has 15 amino acids. The germline V gene encodes CDR1 SNHLY and CDR2 FYNNEI. The junction had 5 bases not matched to a gene; V was cut back by 4 bases and J by 3 bases. In DNA form, the CDR3 reads TGTGCCAGCAGTGGAACTAGCGCCTACACCGGGGAGCTGTTTTTT. Amino acid sequence: CASSGTSAYTGELFF.

This chain links TRBV27 with TRBJ1-6, with D hard to call. Germline V gives CDR1 MNHEY, CDR2 SMNVEV (reference sequence). This CDR3 spans 13 amino acids. Trimming shortened V by 2 bases and J by 10 bases, and 9 bases separated the two germline ends. The CDR3: CASSLRVESPLHF. CDR3 DNA sequence: TGTGCCAGCAGTTTACGAGTTGAGTCACCCCTCCACTTT.

The chain joins TRBV19 to TRBJ1-4; 8 nucleotides agree with TRBD1. Germline CDR1 and CDR2: LNHDA and SQIVND (reference sequence). The CDR3 extends over 13 amino acids. After removal of 7 bases from V and 7 bases from J, the junction contained 5 bases not matched to a gene. The CDR3 DNA reads TGTGCCAGTAAAAGGACAGGGACTGAAAAACTGTTTTTT. It yields the protein CASKRTGTEKLFF.

The V gene is TRBV6-2 or TRBV6-3, the J gene TRBJ1-1, with a possible D match to TRBD1 (6 bases). This CDR3 is built from 12 residues. Germline V gives CDR1 MNHEY, CDR2 SVGEGT. V was shortened by 6 bases and J by 6 bases, with 11 bases between the two germline ends. CDR3 protein: CASSEGQPEAFF. Here the CDR3 DNA reads TGTGCCAGCAGCGAAGGACAGCCTGAAGCTTTCTTT.

The chain carries TRBV18 and TRBJ2-5; D is ambiguous. CDR3 size: 16 residues. The germline gives CDR1 KGHSH, CDR2 LQKENI. Trimming stripped 3 bases from V and 5 bases from J, with 19 bases between. The DNA of the CDR3 is TGTGCCAGCTCACCTGCGCCCGCGGCCAATGGGGAGACCCAGTACTTC. This translates into CASSPAPAANGETQYF.

The chain links TRBV5-1 to TRBJ1-1, with TRBD1 matching over 7 bases. The CDR3 has 14 amino acids. Germline V gives CDR1 SGHRS, CDR2 YFSETQ. The V and J ends lost 4 bases and 5 bases, in that order; junction bases with no gene match: 8. Here the CDR3 DNA reads TGCGCCAGCAGCACGGGACAGTGGGGAACTGAAGCTTTCTTT. Its translation: CASSTGQWGTEAFF.

The chain uses TRBV5-6 and TRBJ2-7; D unclear. There are 15 residues in the CDR3. Trimming left V 4 bases short and J 0 bases short, with 14 bases between. Germline V gene data show CDR1 as SGHDT and CDR2 as YYEEEE. In DNA, the CDR3 is TGTGCCAGCAGCCCCGCGGATAGGAGCTCCTACGAGCAGTACTTC. It is translated as CASSPADRSSYEQYF.

The V call is TRBV7-8, the J call TRBJ2-1; TRBD2 matches at 7 bases. CDR3 length: 19 amino acids. V lost 3 bases to trimming and J lost 0 bases; unmatched junction nucleotides: 14. Germline CDR1 and CDR2: SGHVS and FQNEAQ. CDR3: CASSFGVVGRGSSYNEQFF. In DNA form, the CDR3 reads TGTGCCAGCAGCTTCGGGGTTGTCGGGCGCGGGAGCTCCTACAATGAGCAGTTCTTC.

This clone appeared a single time. The chain employs TRBV6-5 and TRBJ2-1; 8 nucleotides line up with TRBD1. This CDR3 is built from 12 residues. Per germline, CDR1 MNHEY and CDR2 SVGAGI. Trimming took 2 bases from V and 10 from J; bases not matched to a gene: 1. Here the CDR3 reads CASSYGTGEQFF. CDR3 nucleotide sequence: TGTGCCAGCAGTTACGGGACAGGCGAGCAGTTCTTC.

This clone was recorded only once. The rearrangement uses TRBV13 and TRBJ2-1; tentative D call: TRBD2 (6 bases). The V end was cut by 2 bases, the J end by 5 bases, with 16 bases between. CDR3 length: 16 amino acids. Germline CDR1 reads PRHDT; CDR2 reads FYEKMQ (reference sequence). The CDR3 region has the DNA TGTGCCAGCAGCTTATCCCCGGGAGTGGGGGACAATGAGCAGTTCTTC. This codes for CASSLSPGVGDNEQFF.

The chain links TRBV7-2 to TRBJ1-5, with D tentatively TRBD1 (5 bases). Per germline, CDR1 SGHTA and CDR2 FQGNSA. V shed 5 bases and J shed 12 bases, with 14 bases lying between them. The CDR3 sequence is 12 residues long. CDR3 loop: CASSPQGGRQHF. CDR3 nucleotides: TGTGCCAGCAGCCCGCAGGGTGGTCGCCAGCATTTT.

The chain couples TRBV11-2 to TRBJ1-1, with TRBD1 matching 9 bases. The CDR3 consists of 17 residues. The junction had 10 bases not matched to a gene; V was cut back by 1 base and J by 4 bases. Germline loops: CDR1 SGHAT, CDR2 FQNNGV. The CDR3 loop reads CASSLAPGQGGGTEAFF. CDR3 nucleotides: TGTGCCAGCAGCTTAGCCCCGGGACAGGGCGGTGGCACTGAAGCTTTCTTT.

V gene TRBV11-2 combines with J gene TRBJ1-2, with 7 bases fitting TRBD1. J was trimmed by 4 bases and V by 3 bases; bases with no gene match: 8. This CDR3 is 15 amino acids long. CDR1 and CDR2 from the germline V gene are SGHAT and FQNNGV. In nucleotides, the CDR3 is TGTGCCAGCAGCTTGAGTTCGCCAGGGGGCTATGGCTACACCTTC. Its translation: CASSLSSPGGYGYTF.

The V call is TRBV7-9, the J call TRBJ2-2; 12 positions match TRBD2. Germline V gene sequence: CDR1 SEHNR, CDR2 FQNEAQ (reference sequence). The CDR3 consists of 17 residues. With 6 bases clipped from V and 6 bases from J, the junction kept 11 bases outside the gene matches. The CDR3 DNA follows: TGTGCCAGCAGTTCCACTAGCGGGAGGTCTTCGGCCGGGGAGCTGTTTTTT. Protein sequence: CASSSTSGRSSAGELFF.

This chain joins TRBV7-9 and TRBJ1-6; 7 bases match TRBD1. This CDR3 region has 15 residues. Germline V gene lookup returns CDR1 SEHNR and CDR2 FQNEAQ (reference sequence). V gave up 1 base and J gave up 7 bases; unmatched junction bases: 4. CDR3 sequence (DNA): TGTGCCAGCAGCTTAGGGGGACAGAGAAATTCACCCCTCCACTTT. Amino acids: CASSLGGQRNSPLHF.

This rearrangement joins TRBV5-6 to TRBJ1-2; 7 nucleotides line up with TRBD1. The CDR3 runs 13 residues. CDR1 is SGHDT, CDR2 YYEEEE, per germline. J gave up 7 bases and V 3 bases, and 6 bases lay outside the gene matches. Here the CDR3 DNA reads TGTGCCAGCAGCTCGACAGGGATCCGTGGCTACACCTTC. It encodes CASSSTGIRGYTF.

The chain carries TRBV27 and TRBJ1-5; a possible D gene is TRBD1 (5 bases). The CDR3 is 14 amino acids. Germline V lookup: CDR1 MNHEY, CDR2 SMNVEV (reference sequence). With 5 bases removed from V and 7 bases from J, the gap between germline ends came to 15 bases. The CDR3 DNA follows: TGTGCCAGCAGTCCTCCGGGGGGGGAACAGCCCCAGCATTTT. Residues: CASSPPGGEQPQHF.

This chain uses TRBV30 with TRBJ1-1; TRBD1 is a possible D gene (5 bases). Germline V gene sequence: CDR1 GTSNPN, CDR2 SVGIG (reference sequence). The CDR3 totals 13 residues. V was trimmed by 3 bases and J by 2 bases, leaving 10 bases between them. The chain's CDR3 is CAWRTDTNTEAFF. In DNA form, the CDR3 reads TGTGCCTGGAGGACAGACACCAACACTGAAGCTTTCTTT.